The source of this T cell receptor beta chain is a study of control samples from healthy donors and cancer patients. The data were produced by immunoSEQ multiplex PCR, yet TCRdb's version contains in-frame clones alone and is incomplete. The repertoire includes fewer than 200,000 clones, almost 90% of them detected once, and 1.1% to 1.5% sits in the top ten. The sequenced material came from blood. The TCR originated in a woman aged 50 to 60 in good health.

The CDR3 protein is CASSSGNGGRNQPQHF. CDR3 nucleotides: TGTGCCAGCTCGTCTGGGAACGGGGGCCGTAATCAGCCCCAGCATTTT. The rearrangement links TRBV18 to TRBJ1-5, with a weak D call TRBD1 (6 bases). Germline CDR1 KGHSH, CDR2 LQKENI. This CDR3 contains 16 residues. V lost 6 bases, J lost 4 bases, and 19 bases lay in between.